The rows below give T cell receptor beta chains drawn from one sample of a study of CD8+ T cells in alopecia areata. Here immunoSEQ multiplex PCR was the method, and the copy in TCRdb shows in-frame clones only, minus some. Seen here are roughly 20,000 clones, 65% to 75% observed once, and the top ten hold 6% to 7.5%. The specimen comprised skin, sampled at week 0. The receptors here all came from a human donor with alopecia areata. Both conserved end residues are part of each CDR3. The D gene is left open where the match is weak. Some rows have no size entry. The others give once, few or many, or a class for an expanded clone.

TGTGCCAGCAGCTCTTTCGGACTTAACACCGGGGAGCTGTTTTTT CASSSFGLNTGELFF - TRBJ2-2 TRBV7-6 -
TGTGCCAGCAGCCCCCCGCGGGGGCTGAACACTGAAGCTTTCTTT CASSPPRGLNTEAFF once TRBJ1-1 TRBV7-2 -
TGTGCCAGCAGCCAGGGGAAGCTCTACAACGATGAGCAGTTCTTC CASSQGKLYNDEQFF - TRBJ2-1 TRBV7-9 -
TGTGCCAGCAGGGGATCCCGCCCGGGACAGGGTCTAGCCGGGGAGCTGTTTTTT CASRGSRPGQGLAGELFF - TRBJ2-2 TRBV7-6 TRBD1
TGTGCCAGTGGGACAGTTCTCTCTGGGGCCAACGTCCTGACTTTC CASGTVLSGANVLTF - TRBJ2-6 TRBV19 TRBD1
TGTGCCAGCAGTGAAATAGCGGGGGGCCCCTACAATGAGCAGTTCTTC CASSEIAGGPYNEQFF few TRBJ2-1 TRBV2 TRBD2
TGCGCCAGCAGCCAAGACCCAGGGGGCCATATCACCGGGGAGCTGTTTTTT CASSQDPGGHITGELFF - TRBJ2-2 TRBV4-1 TRBD1
TGCGCCAGCAGCCAAGATGCGCGGGGAAGCAATCAGCCCCAGCATTTT CASSQDARGSNQPQHF few TRBJ1-5 TRBV4-1 -
TGTGCCAGCAGTTCAGGGCAGGGTCACAACTCACCCCTCCACTTT CASSSGQGHNSPLHF few TRBJ1-6 TRBV6-5 -
TGTGCCAGCAGTTCCAGACTAGCGGGGGACCGGGATACGCAGTATTTT CASSSRLAGDRDTQYF - TRBJ2-3 TRBV6-5 TRBD2
TGTGCCAGCAGTTACGGGACAGGGGGCTACGAGCAGTACTTC CASSYGTGGYEQYF - TRBJ2-7 TRBV6-5 TRBD1
TGTGCCAGCAGCTTTGGATCGGGACTTTTCGAGACCCAGTACTTC CASSFGSGLFETQYF few TRBJ2-5 TRBV11-2 -
TGTGCCAGCAGCCAAGATCGGGCGAGGACAGGGACGACAGATACGCAGTATTTT CASSQDRARTGTTDTQYF - TRBJ2-3 TRBV4-2 TRBD1
TGTGCCAGCAGTCTAAGACAGGGGGGGACTGAAGCTTTCTTT CASSLRQGGTEAFF few TRBJ1-1 TRBV6-5 TRBD1
TGCGCCAGCACAATTAGAGATACGCAGTATTTT CASTIRDTQYF - TRBJ2-3 TRBV5-1 -
TGTGCCAGCAGGGAAGGGGACCGGCGAAGTGGCTACACCTTC CASREGDRRSGYTF - TRBJ1-2 TRBV6-5 -
TGCGCCAGCAGTGGGGTAGGGGCGGACCTTGAGCAGTTCTTC CASSGVGADLEQFF few TRBJ2-1 TRBV5-1 -
TGTGCCACCAGCAGAGATGGTGGGAAACCGTATGGCTACACCTTC CATSRDGGKPYGYTF - TRBJ1-2 TRBV15 -
TGTGCCAGCTCGTTACAGGGTAGCAATCAGCCCCAGCATTTT CASSLQGSNQPQHF - TRBJ1-5 TRBV6-5 -
TGTGCCTGTGTTGGAAGGAGCAATGAGCAGTTCTTC CACVGRSNEQFF - TRBJ2-1 TRBV10-3 -
TGTGCCAGCAGCTTAACGCCAGGGGCCTCGCCCGGGGCCAACGTCCTGACTTTC CASSLTPGASPGANVLTF - TRBJ2-6 TRBV7-3 -
TGTGCCAGCAGTGGCGGCTGGGTCGGCATTCAGTACTTC CASSGGWVGIQYF - TRBJ2-4 TRBV6-1 -
TGTGCCAGCAGTCACAGGAGGGGGAAGACCTACGAGCAGTACTTC CASSHRRGKTYEQYF - TRBJ2-7 TRBV27 -
TGTGCCAGCAGCCAAGTTAATTTGGTATCCTACAATGAGCAGTTCTTC CASSQVNLVSYNEQFF few TRBJ2-1 TRBV4-2 -
TGCGCCAGCAGCCCTGGGACAGGGTATGCCAATGAGCAGTTCTTC CASSPGTGYANEQFF - TRBJ2-1 TRBV4-3 TRBD1
TGTGCCAGCAGCGTAATGGCAGAAGGTGAAGCTTTCTTT CASSVMAEGEAFF - TRBJ1-1 TRBV9 -
TGCGCCAGCAGCTTGGACAGGGGGCTGAGGCGGTATGGCTACACCTTC CASSLDRGLRRYGYTF - TRBJ1-2 TRBV5-1 TRBD1
TGTGCCAGCAGCATCGGACAGCACTCCTACGAGCAGTACTTC CASSIGQHSYEQYF once TRBJ2-7 TRBV11-1 -
TGTGCCAGCAGCACGAAAGGGACGGTGCCCTACGAGCAGTACTTC CASSTKGTVPYEQYF - TRBJ2-7 TRBV7-9 -
TGTGCCAGCTTACCGAGGACAGGGGGCAATTGCAATGAGCAGTTCTTC CASLPRTGGNCNEQFF - TRBJ2-1 TRBV18 TRBD1
TGTGCCAGCAGCTCCCCCCTAGCGGGGGGTGGGGATACGCAGTATTTT CASSSPLAGGGDTQYF - TRBJ2-3 TRBV5-4 TRBD2
TGTGCCAGCAGCTTGACCGGTTACTACACCTTC CASSLTGYYTF - TRBJ1-2 TRBV5-4 -
TGTGCCCGAGGACAGGGGGGCGGCTACACCTTC CARGQGGGYTF few TRBJ1-2 TRBV30 TRBD1
TGTGCCAGCAGCTTAAGCGGGGGGCTCTACAATGAGCAGTTCTTC CASSLSGGLYNEQFF - TRBJ2-1 TRBV7-2 TRBD2
TGTGCCAGCCTCGGGACAAGCTCCTACGAGCAGTACTTC CASLGTSSYEQYF - TRBJ2-7 TRBV2 -
TGCGCCAGCAGTCCGGGACAGGGGCTGCGCGAGCAGTACTTC CASSPGQGLREQYF few TRBJ2-7 TRBV10-1 TRBD1
TGTGCCAGCAGTCGACTCGATGAAGCTTTCTTT CASSRLDEAFF - TRBJ1-1 TRBV6-5 -
TGTGCCAGCAGCCAAGTTTGGGGCGGTGGGGAGACCCAGTACTTC CASSQVWGGGETQYF - TRBJ2-5 TRBV14 -
TGTGCCAGCAGCGGGGCTCGAGGAGAAGCTTTCTTT CASSGARGEAFF - TRBJ1-1 TRBV6-5 -
TGTGCCAGCAGCAGGACGGATAACTCCTACAATGAGCAGTTCTTC CASSRTDNSYNEQFF - TRBJ2-1 TRBV7-9 -
TGCGCCAGCAGCAGCGGGACGGCTTCGGGGCAGGGGGAGCAGTACTTC CASSSGTASGQGEQYF - TRBJ2-7 TRBV5-1 -
TGTGCCAGCAGCTTTGCTAGCGGCAGCACAGATACGCAGTATTTT CASSFASGSTDTQYF once TRBJ2-3 TRBV7-1 TRBD2
TGTGCCTGGAGTTTCGGTCAAGAGACCCAGTACTTC CAWSFGQETQYF few TRBJ2-5 TRBV30 -
TGTGCCAGCAGCCAAGGGGGCGGAGGGGACCCATATGGCTACACCTTC CASSQGGGGDPYGYTF - TRBJ1-2 TRBV14 -
TGCGCCAGCAGCCGTTCCTACGAGCAGTACTTC CASSRSYEQYF few TRBJ2-7 TRBV5-1 -
TGTGCCAGCAGAAGGACAGCTAGCAATCAGCCCCAGCATTTT CASRRTASNQPQHF - TRBJ1-5 TRBV6-1 -
TGTGCCAGCAGCGCCCGCCGGGACAGGGTCTACAATGAGCAGTTCTTC CASSARRDRVYNEQFF once TRBJ2-1 TRBV9 TRBD1
TGTGCCTGGAGTTATACAGGCGGGGGCTACACCTTC CAWSYTGGGYTF - TRBJ1-2 TRBV30 -
TGCGCCAGCAGCGGTGGGACTAGCGGAGAGACCCAGTACTTC CASSGGTSGETQYF - TRBJ2-5 TRBV5-1 TRBD2
TGTGCCAGCCGACTCTACATGAACACTGAAGCTTTCTTT CASRLYMNTEAFF once TRBJ1-1 TRBV6-5 -
TGTGCCAGCAGTGCCCAGCTTACAGGGCCGAACACTGAAGCTTTCTTT CASSAQLTGPNTEAFF - TRBJ1-1 TRBV2 -
TGTGCCACCCCAGGGTTTTACTATGGCTACACCTTC CATPGFYYGYTF few TRBJ1-2 TRBV6-1 -